Listed here is a single T cell receptor beta chain. This sample is drawn from a study of cytomegalovirus exposure and HLA in healthy donors. The primer mix had 60 Vbeta and 13 Jbeta primers. Generated by immunoSEQ multiplex PCR, the TCRdb table keeps only in-frame clones and is missing some. The sample records 110,000 to 150,000 clones, roughly 80% being singletons. The V gene's germline CDR1 is SGDLS and CDR2 YYNGEE. This CDR3 region has 15 residues. Trimming at V came to 4 bases and at J to 0 bases, leaving 7 bases not matched to a gene. The TCR originated in a female donor in good health and CMV-seronegative. The chain uses TRBV9 and TRBJ2-7, with 7 bases identical to TRBD1. The sequenced material came from PBMCs. The CDR3 sequence is CASSPGTVGSYEQYF. CDR3 DNA: TGTGCCAGCAGCCCGGGGACAGTTGGCTCCTACGAGCAGTACTTC.